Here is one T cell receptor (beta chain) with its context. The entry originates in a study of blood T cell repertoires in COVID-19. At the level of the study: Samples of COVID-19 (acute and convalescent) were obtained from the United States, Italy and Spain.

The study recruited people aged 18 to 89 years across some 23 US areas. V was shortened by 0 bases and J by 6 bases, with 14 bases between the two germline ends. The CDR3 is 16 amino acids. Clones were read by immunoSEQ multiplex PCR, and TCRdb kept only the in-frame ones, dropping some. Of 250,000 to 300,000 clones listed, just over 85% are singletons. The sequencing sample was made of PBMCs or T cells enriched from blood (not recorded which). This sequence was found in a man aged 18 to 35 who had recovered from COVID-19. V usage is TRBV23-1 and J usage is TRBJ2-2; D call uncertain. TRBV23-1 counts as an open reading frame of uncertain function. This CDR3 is CASSQSQPNGPGELFF. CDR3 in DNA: TGCGCCAGCAGTCAATCGCAACCGAACGGTCCCGGGGAGCTGTTTTTT.